This TCR beta chain was sequenced in a study of shared clonotypes between healthy human individuals. Assay used: immunoSEQ multiplex PCR; TCRdb lists only in-frame clones, some missing. The sample contains about 2.4 million clones, roughly 93% of which appear only once. Trimming shortened V by 4 bases and J by 7 bases, and 16 bases separated the two germline ends. There are 14 residues in the CDR3. Looked up from germline, CDR1 is MNHEY and CDR2 is SVGAGI. The receptor was derived from a man between 18 and 29 years old in good health. Some clones in this sample may be carry-over from other donors' samples. The V gene is TRBV6-5, the J gene TRBJ1-2; D is uncertain. The specimen sequenced was naive CD4+ T cells from PBMCs. Described subset: CD45RA+ positively selected. The DNA for the CDR3 is TGTGCCAGCAGTTTTCGGAGTTCGGCGGGTGGCTACACCTTC. It is translated as CASSFRSSAGGYTF.